This TCR beta chain was retrieved from a study of cytomegalovirus exposure and HLA in healthy donors. General study findings and limits: High specificity and sensitivity for cytomegalovirus status were reported for the classifier. Despite most TCR sequences being rare, some public TCRs occurred in many donors. In vitro, a few CMV-associated chains proved specific for CMV antigens.

J was trimmed by 7 bases and V by 4 bases; bases with no gene match: 5. Germline CDR1 and CDR2: MNHEY and SMNVEV (reference sequence). The CDR3 extends over 13 amino acids. The data were produced by immunoSEQ multiplex PCR, yet TCRdb's version contains in-frame clones alone and is incomplete. The profile covers approximately 20,000 clones, with 97% appearing a single time and about a tenth taken by the ten largest. About this clone: Its antigen is as yet unknown.

Separation from the 666-subject first cohort characterized the roughly 120-subject validation cohort, to which the donors belonged. The sequence derives from a man aged 25-45 years in good health and CMV-seropositive. Sequenced sample: PBMCs. This chain joins TRBV27 and TRBJ2-7; TRBD1 matches 9 bases. CDR3 in amino acids: CASSSGQGLEQYF. The CDR3 DNA sequence: TGTGCCAGCAGTTCAGGACAGGGGTTAGAGCAGTACTTC.